One and the same sample provided the 30 T cell receptor beta chains below, sequenced in a study of T cell repertoires in cytomegalovirus infection. Their recognized antigens are unknown. TCRdb reanalysed the reads using MiXCR and keeps one entry per CDR3 protein. The sample has some 700,000 distinct CDR3 sequences, about 30% seen once; the top ten hold roughly 18%. Specimen: cultured PBMCs, collected from culture after CMV antigen stimulation. Source of these receptors: a human donor in good health (CMV status not recorded). Some clones in this sample may be carry-over from other donors' samples.

This clonotype has only a few counts. V gene TRBV9 combines with J gene TRBJ2-3; D gene unclear. Germline values: CDR1 SGDLS, CDR2 YYNGEE. Trimming pared 4 bases from V and 0 bases from J, leaving 12 bases between. This CDR3 is built from 15 residues. The CDR3 here is CASSPHTGSTDTQYF. The DNA for the CDR3 is TGTGCCAGCAGCCCACATACTGGGAGCACAGATACGCAGTATTTT. Using reference TRBV9 and TRBJ2-3 for the parts outside the CDR3, the full variable domain is DSGVTQTPKHLITATGQRVTLRCSPRSGDLSVYWYQQSLDQGLQFLIQYYNGEERAKGNILERFSAQQFPDLHSELNLSSLELGDSALYFCASSPHTGSTDTQYFGPGTRLTVL.

This sequence joins TRBV6-2 or TRBV6-3 and TRBJ1-1, with 8 bases that match TRBD1. J was trimmed by 7 bases and V by 6 bases; bases with no gene match: 7. Per the germline V gene, CDR1 is MNHEY and CDR2 is SVGEGT. This CDR3 has 13 residues. The chain's CDR3 is CASSFSGGGEAFF. CDR3 in DNA: TGTGCCAGCAGCTTCTCAGGGGGCGGTGAAGCTTTCTTT.

In its sample, this clonotype was seen a few times. The chain recombines TRBV20-1 with TRBJ1-2; D might be TRBD1 (5 bases). Per the germline V gene, CDR1 is DFQATT and CDR2 is SNEGSKA (reference sequence). This CDR3 spans 10 amino acids. The ends were cut back, 6 bases at V and 8 bases at J, with 10 bases in the middle. The CDR3 DNA reads as TGCAGTGCAACAGGAGACGGCTACACCTTC. It encodes CSATGDGYTF.

This clonotype appeared once. The chain combines TRBV9 with TRBJ1-3; no clear D. V was clipped by 4 bases and J by 0 bases, with 11 bases between them. The CDR3 is 15 residues long. Germline assignment: CDR1 SGDLS and CDR2 YYNGEE. This CDR3 reads CASSKDRASGNTIYF. CDR3 DNA sequence: TGTGCCAGCAGCAAAGACCGCGCCTCTGGAAACACCATATATTTT. The full variable domain, in which reference TRBV9 and TRBJ1-3 provide the parts outside the CDR3, is DSGVTQTPKHLITATGQRVTLRCSPRSGDLSVYWYQQSLDQGLQFLIQYYNGEERAKGNILERFSAQQFPDLHSELNLSSLELGDSALYFCASSKDRASGNTIYFGEGSWLTVV.

The chain combines TRBV4-1 with TRBJ1-4, with 7 bases fitting TRBD1. The CDR3 runs to 15 residues. V shed 3 bases, J shed 6 bases, and the junction held 7 bases outside the gene matches. CDR1 is MGHRA, CDR2 YSYEKL, per germline. The CDR3 nucleotides read TGCGCCAGCAGCCATCCGGACAGGTCGCATGAAAAACTGTTTTTT. This encodes CASSHPDRSHEKLFF.

V is TRBV7-6 and J is TRBJ1-2, with 7 positions matching TRBD1. This CDR3 contains 14 residues. CDR1 and CDR2 (germline): SGHVS, FNYEAQ. Trimming removed 4 bases from V and 8 bases from J; junction bases left unmatched: 10. The CDR3 here is CASSYEPGGTGYTF. Here the CDR3 DNA reads TGTGCCAGCAGCTACGAACCAGGGGGGACGGGCTACACCTTC.

The chain couples TRBV18 to TRBJ1-1, with unresolved D. V lost 6 bases and J lost 1, with 12 bases in between. This CDR3 spans 14 amino acids. Looked up from germline, CDR1 is KGHSH and CDR2 is LQKENI. This chain's CDR3 is CASSQSVQNTEAFF. CDR3 sequence (DNA): TGTGCCAGCTCCCAGAGCGTACAGAACACTGAAGCTTTCTTT.

This clonotype was counted ten times or more. The chain links TRBV7-2 to TRBJ2-5, with unresolved D. CDR3 size: 13 residues. V lost 2 bases to trimming and J lost 4 bases, with 8 bases between them. Per the germline V gene, CDR1 is SGHTA and CDR2 is FQGNSA. In DNA, the CDR3 is TGTGCCAGCAGCTTAACGGACCGAGAGACCCAGTACTTC. Its translation is CASSLTDRETQYF.

The J gene is TRBJ1-1, the V gene TRBV19; D possibly corresponds to TRBD1 (5 bases). V was clipped by 7 bases and J by 1 base, with 16 bases between them. Germline-derived CDR1 and CDR2 are LNHDA and SQIVND (reference sequence). The CDR3 runs to 15 residues. CDR3 nucleotides: TGTGCCAGTAATGAACCCGGGACCCCGAACACTGAAGCTTTCTTT. This gives the protein CASNEPGTPNTEAFF.

This clonotype was seen at least ten times. The chain is built from TRBV7-6 and TRBJ2-2; the D is unclear. Trimming cost V 4 bases and J 1 base, with 10 bases left between them. The length of the CDR3 is 15 residues. Germline CDR1 is SGHVS and CDR2 is FNYEAQ. In DNA form, the CDR3 reads TGTGCCAGCAGCTATTGGACGGGGAACACCGGGGAGCTGTTTTTT. Translation: CASSYWTGNTGELFF.

V and J are TRBV7-2 and TRBJ2-2; TRBD2 agrees at 9 bases. Germline-derived CDR1 and CDR2 are SGHTA and FQGNSA. Unmatched junction bases numbered 6, after V lost 0 bases and J lost 7 bases. CDR3 length: 16 amino acids. Here the CDR3 DNA reads TGTGCCAGCAGCTTAGCAGGCGGGAGGGTCGTCGGGGAGCTGTTTTTT. This codes for CASSLAGGRVVGELFF.

A few counts support this clonotype. V usage is TRBV28 and J usage is TRBJ1-5; D is unclear. The CDR3 runs 13 residues. With 6 bases removed from V and 6 bases from J, the gap between germline ends came to 12 bases. The germline gives CDR1 MDHEN, CDR2 SYDVKM. CDR3 region: CASREVWSQPQHF. CDR3 coding DNA: TGTGCCAGCAGGGAGGTTTGGTCTCAGCCCCAGCATTTT.

The V call is TRBV6-6, the J call TRBJ2-6, with D perhaps assigned TRBD1 or TRBD2 (6 bases each). Trimming cost V 7 bases and J 0 bases, with 16 bases left between them. Germline V gene sequence: CDR1 MNHNY, CDR2 SVGAGI (reference sequence). The CDR3 consists of 17 residues. The CDR3: CASTLRRDNSGANVLTF. Written as DNA, the CDR3 is TGTGCCAGCACCCTCCGGCGGGACAACTCTGGGGCCAACGTCCTGACTTTC.

This clonotype occurred a few times. This sequence joins TRBV6-1 and TRBJ2-7, with no clear D. V gave up 6 bases and J gave up 2 bases, with 11 bases separating them. The CDR3 loop spans 13 amino acids. Per germline, CDR1 MNHNS and CDR2 SASEGT. The CDR3 sequence: CASSYRVPYEQYF. Here the CDR3 DNA reads TGTGCCAGCAGCTACCGGGTCCCCTACGAGCAGTACTTC.

V usage is TRBV18 and J usage is TRBJ1-2; D uncertain. Trimming took off 3 bases at V and 0 bases at J, with 8 bases between the two ends. The CDR3 extends over 14 amino acids. Germline V gene lookup returns CDR1 KGHSH and CDR2 LQKENI. CDR3 bases: TGTGCCAGCTCACCTCCGTCACCTAACTATGGCTACACCTTC. Amino acids: CASSPPSPNYGYTF.

This sequence joins TRBV12-3 or TRBV12-4 and TRBJ2-7; D might be TRBD2 (6 bases). The CDR3 runs to 13 residues. Trimming left V 3 bases short and J 6 bases short, with 12 bases between. The CDR3 loop is CASSFRAGFEQYF. CDR3 in DNA: TGTGCCAGCAGTTTCCGGGCGGGGTTCGAGCAGTACTTC.

The chain combines TRBV20-1 with TRBJ1-1; no clear D. Germline CDR1 and CDR2: DFQATT and SNEGSKA (reference sequence). The V end lost 5 bases, the J end lost 4 bases, and 11 bases lay between the germline ends. CDR3 size: 12 residues. The DNA for the CDR3 is TGCAGTGCTGCGAATGACGTCACTGAAGCTTTCTTT. Translating it yields CSAANDVTEAFF.

This chain links TRBV27 with TRBJ2-5, with a tentative D call TRBD1 (5 bases). CDR1 MNHEY and CDR2 SMNVEV come from the germline V gene (reference sequence). V lost 3 bases to trimming and J lost 5 bases, with 10 bases between them. The CDR3 totals 13 residues. The CDR3 DNA reads TGTGCCAGCAGTTTTTTAACAGGCGAGACCCAGTACTTC. It yields the protein CASSFLTGETQYF.

The V and J genes are TRBV29-1 and TRBJ2-3, with D uncertain. The ends were cut back, 7 bases at V and 1 base at J, with 9 bases in the middle. The CDR3 sequence is 12 residues long. The germline V gene has CDR1 SQVTM and CDR2 ANQGSEA. The CDR3 DNA is TGCAGCGCAAACACAGGCACAGATACGCAGTATTTT. The encoded protein is CSANTGTDTQYF.

The chain uses TRBV28 and TRBJ1-2; 10 bases agree with TRBD1. CDR1 is MDHEN and CDR2 is SYDVKM in the germline V gene. Germline trimming cut 4 bases from V and 4 bases from J; bases unmatched to any gene: 9. The CDR3 has 16 residues. The chain's CDR3 is CASSSMTGGAGYGYTF. In nucleotides, the CDR3 is TGTGCCAGCAGTTCAATGACAGGGGGCGCCGGCTATGGCTACACCTTC.

J is TRBJ1-4 and V is TRBV27; D unresolved. Germline assignment: CDR1 MNHEY and CDR2 SMNVEV (reference sequence). This CDR3 contains 15 residues. Trimming left V 0 bases short and J 5 bases short, with 10 bases between. This CDR3 is CASSLSIYGNEKLFF. The CDR3 bases are TGTGCCAGCAGTTTATCGATATATGGAAATGAAAAACTGTTTTTT. The full variable domain, rest sourced from reference TRBV27 and TRBJ1-4, is EAQVTQNPRYLITVTGKKLTVTCSQNMNHEYMSWYRQDPGLGLRQIYYSMNVEVTDKGDVPEGYKVSRKEKRNFPLILESPSPNQTSLYFCASSLSIYGNEKLFFGSGTQLSVL.

In its sample, this clonotype was seen a few times. This chain connects TRBV27 to TRBJ2-1, with 12 bases fitting TRBD2. This CDR3 region has 14 residues. Trimming removed 5 bases from V and 8 bases from J; junction bases left unmatched: 4. Germline V CDR1 and CDR2: MNHEY, SMNVEV (reference sequence). CDR3 loop: CASSASGGADEQFF. CDR3 sequence (DNA): TGTGCCAGCAGTGCTAGCGGGGGGGCAGATGAGCAGTTCTTC.

The chain combines TRBV7-9 with TRBJ2-5; 11 bases line up with TRBD2. This CDR3 has 13 amino acids. Germline V CDR1 and CDR2: SEHNR, FQNEAQ (reference sequence). The V segment lost 8 bases and the J segment 2 bases; nucleotides outside the gene matches: 1. The CDR3 here is CASLAGGQETQYF. The CDR3 DNA is TGTGCCAGCTTAGCGGGGGGGCAAGAGACCCAGTACTTC.

The chain recombines TRBV3-1 with TRBJ2-5, with D unclear. Trimming shortened V by 1 base and J by 4 bases, and 19 bases separated the two germline ends. This CDR3 has 17 amino acids. The germline V gene encodes CDR1 LGHDT and CDR2 YNNKEL (reference sequence). CDR3: CASSQAFQLELSETQYF. CDR3 coding DNA: TGTGCCAGCAGCCAAGCGTTCCAGCTCGAACTGTCAGAGACCCAGTACTTC.

The chain joins TRBV4-2 to TRBJ1-4; 8 nucleotides match TRBD1. The J segment lost 4 bases and the V segment lost 4 bases, leaving 8 bases of the junction unmatched. Germline CDR1 is LGHNA and CDR2 is YNFKEQ. This CDR3 spans 16 amino acids. The CDR3 bases are TGTGCCAGCAGCCCCCAGGACAGGGAGGGTAATGAAAAACTGTTTTTT. This codes for CASSPQDREGNEKLFF.

There are many counts of this clonotype. The rearrangement joins TRBV7-2 to TRBJ1-1, with D possibly being TRBD1 (5 bases). V lost 3 bases to trimming and J lost 3 bases, with 14 bases between them. This CDR3 spans 15 amino acids. Germline V lookup: CDR1 SGHTA, CDR2 FQGNSA. CDR3 in DNA: TGTGCCAGCAGCTTGTGGGGGGACCCCGACACTGAAGCTTTCTTT. Its protein is CASSLWGDPDTEAFF.

In its sample, this clonotype was seen a few times. The rearrangement links TRBV6-2 or TRBV6-3 to TRBJ2-5, with D possibly being TRBD2 (6 bases). The CDR3 sequence is 14 residues long. The germline gives CDR1 MNHEY, CDR2 SVGEGT. Trimming removed 2 bases at V and 3 bases at J, with 10 bases between. The CDR3 DNA reads as TGTGCCAGCAGTTACGCGAGACTAGAAGAGACCCAGTACTTC. It translates to CASSYARLEETQYF.

With respect to this clonotype: The junction differs from germline at one of its ends, possibly a read error. The chain links TRBV5-6 to TRBJ2-3, with D unresolved. Looked up from germline, CDR1 is SGHDT and CDR2 is YYEEEE. The CDR3 has 14 residues. The CDR3 region has the DNA TGTGCCAGCAGCTCGGACCTGGAATTAGATCCGCAGTATTTT. This encodes CASSSDLELDPQYF. Filled out from reference TRBV5-6 and TRBJ2-3, the complete variable domain reads DAGVTQSPTHLIKTRGQQVTLRCSPKSGHDTVSWYQQALGQGPQFIFQYYEEEERQRGNFPDRFSGHQFPNYSSELNVNALLLGDSALYLCASSSDLELDPQYFGPGTRLTVL.

This clonotype turned up a few times. The CDR3 protein is CASSELGGRIEQFF. Written as DNA, the CDR3 is TGTGCCAGCAGTGAATTGGGGGGGCGTATTGAGCAGTTCTTC. The chain joins TRBV6-1 to TRBJ2-1, with a possible D match to TRBD2 (7 bases). Per the germline V gene, CDR1 is MNHNS and CDR2 is SASEGT. V lost 2 bases, J lost 9 bases, and 14 bases lay in between. The CDR3 runs 14 residues.

This clonotype has a handful of counts. The chain joins TRBV7-6 to TRBJ2-5; 12 bases agree with TRBD2. Germline V gene sequence: CDR1 SGHVS, CDR2 FNYEAQ. With V trimmed by 5 bases and J by 4 bases, 20 bases remained unmatched. The CDR3 loop spans 20 amino acids. The CDR3 reads CASSLGLAGSLSPLVETQYF. CDR3 bases: TGTGCCAGCAGCCTTGGACTAGCGGGATCCCTCTCCCCCTTGGTAGAGACCCAGTACTTC.